The present entry profiles one T cell receptor beta chain with its context. Its antigen is unknown. Other nucleotide sequences from this sample produce the same CDR3. Original processing notes: With immunoSEQ giving junction-only sequences and no quality scores, filtering differed. Produced via immunoSEQ multiplex PCR; TCRdb's table is partial and in-frame only. Clonal size and the V and J genes are those of that table, whereas D and trimming came from the DNA. There are 2 million to 2.5 million clones in the sample; around 92% occur only once, and 0.37% lies in the top ten. The data were obtained in a study of shared clonotypes between healthy human individuals. Study background: Used for every donor were three CD4 naive, three CD4 memory, two CD8 naive and one CD8 memory plate. Study-level findings and limits: Owing to a small donor count, the genetic and exposure-history diversity represented was limited.

Germline CDR1 and CDR2: SGHRS and YFSETQ. V dropped 0 bases and J dropped 3; count of bases not matched to a gene: 3. The CDR3 spans 16 residues. The source is a man younger than 30 in good health. Some clones in this sample may be carry-over from other donors' samples. The V gene is TRBV5-1, the J gene TRBJ2-3; 11 nucleotides match TRBD2. The sequenced material came from naive CD4+ T cells from PBMCs. Stated subset: CD45RA+ positively selected. CDR3 sequence reads: CASSLGGTSGTDTQYF. The DNA for the CDR3 is TGCGCCAGCAGCTTGGGTGGGACTAGCGGAACAGATACGCAGTATTTT.